A selection of T cell receptor beta chains follows, all from one sample in a study of OX40 agonist ivuxolimab in advanced cancers. The table came from immunoSEQ multiplex PCR; TCRdb's copy has only in-frame clones and leaves some out. The sample records 15,000 to 20,000 clones, about 70% being singletons. The sample here was CD4+ or CD8+ T cells sorted from blood, taken in a trial of the OX40 agonist ivuxolimab. The source is an adult with an advanced solid tumor such as melanoma, head and neck, liver or kidney cancer. The CDR3 runs from the conserved cysteine through the conserved F or W. The D gene is left open where the match is weak. Clone size is stated in some rows and not others, as once, few, many or a class when expanded.

size: NA
J: TRBJ2-7
D: TRBD2
V: TRBV6-1
DNA: TGTGCCAGCAGTGAAGCGATAAGCGGGAGTAGATACGAGCAGTACTTC
CDR3: CASSEAISGSRYEQYF

size: NA
J: TRBJ2-1
D: TRBD2
V: TRBV7-8
DNA: TGTGCCAGCAGCTTGACTAGCGGGACATACTCCTACAATGAGCAGTTCTTC
CDR3: CASSLTSGTYSYNEQFF

size: NA
J: TRBJ1-2
D: NA
V: TRBV4-1
DNA: TGCGCCAGCAGCCAAGTGGCAGGGGAAGGGTATGGCTACACCTTC
CDR3: CASSQVAGEGYGYTF

size: NA
J: TRBJ1-2
D: NA
V: TRBV7-3
DNA: TGTGCCAGCAGCTACACAAGTAACTATGGCTACACCTTC
CDR3: CASSYTSNYGYTF

size: NA
J: TRBJ2-2
D: TRBD1
V: TRBV19
DNA: TGTGCCAGTAGTACCTATGGACAGGGGAGTGGGGAGCTGTTTTTT
CDR3: CASSTYGQGSGELFF

size: large
J: TRBJ1-2
D: NA
V: TRBV19
DNA: TGTGCCAGTAGTATAGGTTGGACAGCAGACTATGGCTACACCTTC
CDR3: CASSIGWTADYGYTF

size: NA
J: TRBJ2-7
D: TRBD2
V: TRBV29-1
DNA: TGCAGCGTTGAAGATCAGCGGGAAAGCTCCTACGAGCAGTACTTC
CDR3: CSVEDQRESSYEQYF

size: NA
J: TRBJ2-2
D: TRBD2
V: TRBV9
DNA: TGTGCCAGCAGCCCCACGGGGGGAAACACCGGGGAGCTGTTTTTT
CDR3: CASSPTGGNTGELFF

size: NA
J: TRBJ2-4
D: NA
V: TRBV6-4
DNA: TGTGCCAGCAGTGACTCTCAGGGTGCAAACATTCAGTACTTC
CDR3: CASSDSQGANIQYF

size: NA
J: TRBJ1-5
D: NA
V: TRBV27
DNA: TGTGCCAGCAGTTCCGCAGTATATCAGCCCCAGCATTTT
CDR3: CASSSAVYQPQHF

size: NA
J: TRBJ2-1
D: NA
V: TRBV9
DNA: TGTGCCAGCAGCGTAGAGGCTCTAGCCGTCTACAATGAGCAGTTCTTC
CDR3: CASSVEALAVYNEQFF

size: NA
J: TRBJ2-1
D: NA
V: TRBV4-1
DNA: TGCGCCAGCAGCCAAACTAAAGGGGGGTTTTCCTACAATGAGCAGTTCTTC
CDR3: CASSQTKGGFSYNEQFF

size: NA
J: TRBJ2-7
D: NA
V: TRBV27
DNA: TGTGCCAGCAGTTTACGTTGGGACTACGAGCAGTACTTC
CDR3: CASSLRWDYEQYF

size: NA
J: TRBJ2-7
D: TRBD1
V: TRBV28
DNA: TGTGCCAGCAGTCCCGACAGGGCCCTCGACGAGCAGTACTTC
CDR3: CASSPDRALDEQYF

size: NA
J: TRBJ2-5
D: NA
V: TRBV7-2
DNA: TGTGCCAGCAGCTTAGGTCAGGGATCCCAAGAGACCCAGTACTTC
CDR3: CASSLGQGSQETQYF

size: NA
J: TRBJ2-7
D: NA
V: TRBV28
DNA: TGTGCCAGCTCACTCCAACCTTCCTACGAGCAGTACTTC
CDR3: CASSLQPSYEQYF

size: NA
J: TRBJ2-2
D: NA
V: TRBV6-5
DNA: TGTGCCAGCAGTTATTACAAAGTGGCCGGGGAGCTGTTTTTT
CDR3: CASSYYKVAGELFF

size: NA
J: TRBJ1-2
D: NA
V: TRBV7-8
DNA: TGTGCCAGCAGCTTAGGATCCAGGGGAGACTATGGCTACACCTTC
CDR3: CASSLGSRGDYGYTF

size: NA
J: TRBJ1-1
D: TRBD1
V: TRBV6-6
DNA: TGTGCCAGCAGTTTCAACAGGGGGCTCACTGAAGCTTTCTTT
CDR3: CASSFNRGLTEAFF

size: NA
J: TRBJ1-1
D: TRBD1
V: TRBV19
DNA: TGTGCCAGTAGTATTGGGACAGGGTGGACTGAAGCTTTCTTT
CDR3: CASSIGTGWTEAFF

size: NA
J: TRBJ1-2
D: NA
V: TRBV7-2
DNA: TGTGCCAGCAGCTCCCCCCAGCAGGCTGCTAACTATGGCTACACCTTC
CDR3: CASSSPQQAANYGYTF

size: medium-sized
J: TRBJ1-2
D: NA
V: TRBV10-3
DNA: TGTGCCATCAGTGAAGATGGCCAGCTTTATGGCTACACCTTC
CDR3: CAISEDGQLYGYTF

size: NA
J: TRBJ1-1
D: NA
V: TRBV25-1
DNA: TGTGCCACCTCGACTGGGGGGATAACTGAAGCTTTCTTT
CDR3: CATSTGGITEAFF

size: NA
J: TRBJ2-5
D: NA
V: TRBV28
DNA: TGTGCCAGCAGCTTTCTTGGGACTGGGACGCAAGAGACCCAGTACTTC
CDR3: CASSFLGTGTQETQYF

size: NA
J: TRBJ1-1
D: NA
V: TRBV27
DNA: TGTGCCAGCAGTTTAATTTGGAGGGCTGAAGCTTTCTTT
CDR3: CASSLIWRAEAFF

size: few
J: TRBJ2-1
D: NA
V: TRBV28
DNA: TGTGCCAGCAGTTTCTTGGATGAGCAGTTCTTC
CDR3: CASSFLDEQFF

size: NA
J: TRBJ2-7
D: NA
V: TRBV15
DNA: TGTGCCACCAGCAGAGAAAGGGGTATGAGCTCCTACGAGCAGTACTTC
CDR3: CATSRERGMSSYEQYF

size: NA
J: TRBJ1-1
D: NA
V: TRBV15
DNA: TGTGCCACCAGCGGCTCCAGGGGACCGAACACTGAAGCTTTCTTT
CDR3: CATSGSRGPNTEAFF

size: few
J: TRBJ1-2
D: NA
V: TRBV7-3
DNA: TGTGCCAGCAGCTTAGCCAGGGACGAAGCTAACTATGGCTACACCTTC
CDR3: CASSLARDEANYGYTF

size: NA
J: TRBJ1-1
D: NA
V: TRBV28
DNA: TGTGCCAGCAGCTATATCGTAGGCCGCCCGAGGGAGTTCTTT
CDR3: CASSYIVGRPREFF

size: NA
J: TRBJ2-1
D: NA
V: TRBV28
DNA: TGTGCCAGCAGTCCCCAGGGATTCTACAATGAGCAGTTCTTC
CDR3: CASSPQGFYNEQFF

size: once
J: TRBJ2-5
D: TRBD2
V: TRBV27
DNA: TGTGCCAGCAGTTTTGGAGCGGGAGAAGAGACCCAGTACTTC
CDR3: CASSFGAGEETQYF

size: NA
J: TRBJ2-3
D: NA
V: TRBV29-1
DNA: TGCAGCGTTGTGAGAGGAGGTTCGACAGATACGCAGTATTTT
CDR3: CSVVRGGSTDTQYF

size: NA
J: TRBJ2-7
D: NA
V: TRBV4-1
DNA: TGCGCCAGCAGCCAGTCGAGGGACTCCTCCTACGAGCAGTACTTC
CDR3: CASSQSRDSSYEQYF

size: NA
J: TRBJ1-2
D: TRBD1
V: TRBV27
DNA: TGTGCCAGCAGTAGAGATATGGGACAGGGATCTCCCGGGTATGGCTACACCTTC
CDR3: CASSRDMGQGSPGYGYTF

size: NA
J: TRBJ2-2
D: TRBD2
V: TRBV10-1
DNA: TGCGCCAGCAGTGAGACTAGCGGTACCACCGGGGAGCTGTTTTTT
CDR3: CASSETSGTTGELFF

size: NA
J: TRBJ1-1
D: NA
V: TRBV2
DNA: TGTGCCAGCAGTGAAAATCCGGGGTTGAGGGCTGAAGCTTTCTTT
CDR3: CASSENPGLRAEAFF

size: NA
J: TRBJ2-1
D: TRBD1
V: TRBV28
DNA: TGTGCCAGTGAACCGACAGGGAACAATGAGCAGTTCTTC
CDR3: CASEPTGNNEQFF

size: medium-sized
J: TRBJ1-4
D: TRBD1
V: TRBV5-4
DNA: TGTGCCAGCAGCTTGGCAACAGGGGTCGGTAATGAAAAACTGTTTTTT
CDR3: CASSLATGVGNEKLFF

size: medium-sized
J: TRBJ1-2
D: TRBD1
V: TRBV19
DNA: TGTGCCAGTAGTATTGGGCAGGGGGCGAACGGCTACACCTTC
CDR3: CASSIGQGANGYTF

size: few
J: TRBJ2-2
D: NA
V: TRBV11-3
DNA: TGTGCCAGCAGCCCAGGGCCCGTTGCCGGGGAGCTGTTTTTT
CDR3: CASSPGPVAGELFF

size: NA
J: TRBJ1-1
D: NA
V: TRBV6-5
DNA: TGTGCCAGCAGTTCCGGGGATGGCACTGAAGCTTTCTTT
CDR3: CASSSGDGTEAFF

size: medium-sized
J: TRBJ1-5
D: NA
V: TRBV19
DNA: TGTGCCAGTAGTATAGCGGAGACAGTATATAGCAATCAGCCCCAGCATTTT
CDR3: CASSIAETVYSNQPQHF

size: NA
J: TRBJ1-6
D: NA
V: TRBV27
DNA: TGTGCCAGCAGTACAGTATATAATTCACCCCTCCACTTT
CDR3: CASSTVYNSPLHF

size: NA
J: TRBJ2-1
D: TRBD2
V: TRBV27
DNA: TGTGCCAGCGGACCGGGACTAGCGTCGCATGAGCAGTTCTTC
CDR3: CASGPGLASHEQFF

size: NA
J: TRBJ1-2
D: TRBD1
V: TRBV19
DNA: TGTGCCAGTAGTTTCCCGCGGGACAGGGATGGCTACACCTTC
CDR3: CASSFPRDRDGYTF